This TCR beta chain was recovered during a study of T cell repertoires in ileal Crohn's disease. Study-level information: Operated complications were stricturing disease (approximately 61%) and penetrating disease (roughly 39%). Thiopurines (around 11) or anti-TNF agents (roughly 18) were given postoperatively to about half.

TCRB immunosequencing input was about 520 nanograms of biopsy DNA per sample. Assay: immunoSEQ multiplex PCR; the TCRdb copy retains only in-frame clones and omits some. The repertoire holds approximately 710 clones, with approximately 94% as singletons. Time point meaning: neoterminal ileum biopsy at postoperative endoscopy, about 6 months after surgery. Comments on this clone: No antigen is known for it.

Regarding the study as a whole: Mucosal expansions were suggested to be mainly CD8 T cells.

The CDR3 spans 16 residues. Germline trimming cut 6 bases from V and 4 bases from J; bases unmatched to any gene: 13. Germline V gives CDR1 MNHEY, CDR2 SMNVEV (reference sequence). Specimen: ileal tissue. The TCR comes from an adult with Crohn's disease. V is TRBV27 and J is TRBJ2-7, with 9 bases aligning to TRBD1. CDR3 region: CASRRQSGTGIYEQYF. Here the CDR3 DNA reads TGTGCCAGCAGACGACAATCGGGGACAGGGATTTACGAGCAGTACTTC.